The clone carrying this T cell receptor beta chain was seen only a few times. Its matching antigen is unknown. The sample comes from a study of cytomegalovirus exposure and HLA in healthy donors. The study, taken as a whole, reports: Among TCR beta chains, those listed as cytomegalovirus-associated numbered over 150.

Germline CDR1 reads LNHNV; CDR2 reads YYDKDF (reference sequence). The CDR3 covers 15 residues. Trimming cost V 1 base and J 1 base, with 7 bases left between them. This table comes from immunoSEQ multiplex PCR, and its TCRdb copy is limited to in-frame clones, with some not included. The sample has more than 250,000 clones; 75% to 90% are singletons. The sequence came from a woman aged 25 to 39 in good health and CMV-seropositive. The material sequenced was PBMCs. The rearrangement joins TRBV15 to TRBJ2-2; D is unresolved. In nucleotides, the CDR3 is TGTGCCACCAGCAGAGCAAAGGTGAACACCGGGGAGCTGTTTTTT. Its protein is CATSRAKVNTGELFF.